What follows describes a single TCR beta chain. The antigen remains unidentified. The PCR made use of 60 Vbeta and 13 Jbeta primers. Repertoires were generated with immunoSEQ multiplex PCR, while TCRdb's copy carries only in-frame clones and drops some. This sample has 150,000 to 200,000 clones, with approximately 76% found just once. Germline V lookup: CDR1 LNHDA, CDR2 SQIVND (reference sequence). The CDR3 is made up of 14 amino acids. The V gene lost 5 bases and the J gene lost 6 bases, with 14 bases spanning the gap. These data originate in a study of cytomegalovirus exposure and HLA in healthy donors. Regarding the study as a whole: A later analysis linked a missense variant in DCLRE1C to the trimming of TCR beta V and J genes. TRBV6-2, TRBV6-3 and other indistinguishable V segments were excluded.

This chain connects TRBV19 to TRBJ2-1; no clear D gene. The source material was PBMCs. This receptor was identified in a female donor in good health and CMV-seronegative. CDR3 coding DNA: TGTGCCAGTAGTCCTCGAGGTGTAGGCAATGAGCAGTTCTTC. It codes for CASSPRGVGNEQFF.